The T cell receptor (beta chain) under discussion was sequenced for a study of T cells in Graves' hyperthyroidism and ophthalmopathy. Amplification targeted TCR beta CDR3 regions from RNA transcripts. HTBI primers were used for first-round RT-PCR of the TCR CDR3. TCRdb fed the multiplex PCR reads into MiXCR, producing one record per CDR3 protein. The sample holds around 380,000 distinct CDR3 sequences, approximately 13% seen once. This clonotype showed up just a few times. The germline gives CDR1 KGHSH, CDR2 LQKENI. The CDR3 contains 17 residues. V dropped 3 bases and J dropped 1 base, with 16 bases sitting between them.

The genes are TRBV18 and TRBJ1-3, with D maybe TRBD1 (5 bases). The sequenced sample consisted of blood. The clonotype was recovered from a young man with Graves' hyperthyroidism that later progressed to Graves' ophthalmopathy. The CDR3 DNA follows: TGTGCCAGCTCACCTGCGGTCCCAGGGTCGTCTGGAAACACCATATATTTT. Its protein is CASSPAVPGSSGNTIYF.